One sample yielded the 15 T cell receptor beta chains listed below, sequenced in a study of T cell responses to AZD1222 COVID-19 vaccine. Using immunoSEQ multiplex PCR, the repertoire was profiled, and TCRdb retains in-frame clones only, with some absent. This sample has around 100,000 clones; around nine tenths occur once, and the top ten carry 15% to 20%. The specimen comprised peripheral blood, sampled on day 0 of AZD1222 vaccination. These receptors were obtained from an adult in good health.

The CDR3 protein is CASTPGTVNSPLHF. In nucleotides, the CDR3 is TGTGCCAGCACTCCAGGGACAGTCAATTCACCCCTCCACTTT. The rearrangement uses TRBV2 and TRBJ1-6, with 7 bases that match TRBD1. From germline, CDR1 is SNHLY and CDR2 FYNNEI. The length of the CDR3 is 14 residues. Losses at the gene ends were 7 bases for V and 7 bases for J; bases not matched to a gene: 7.

This chain joins TRBV7-2 and TRBJ2-1; 9 positions match TRBD2. The CDR3 totals 17 residues. V trimming: 6 bases; J trimming: 6 bases; junction bases outside the gene matches: 15. Germline CDR1 reads SGHTA; CDR2 reads FQGNSA. Written as DNA, the CDR3 is TGTGCCAGCAGACCGCGGCCTAGCGGGGTCCGGGGCAATGAGCAGTTCTTC. It codes for CASRPRPSGVRGNEQFF.

The V and J genes are TRBV19 and TRBJ1-2; 7 nucleotides agree with TRBD1. The CDR3 extends over 14 amino acids. Germline V gene sequence: CDR1 LNHDA, CDR2 SQIVND (reference sequence). V gave up 5 bases and J gave up 4 bases; unmatched junction bases: 7. Here the CDR3 DNA reads TGTGCCAGTAGTCTTCAGGGGGGCATCTATGGCTACACCTTC. The encoded protein is CASSLQGGIYGYTF.

The chain joins TRBV9 to TRBJ1-1; D is undetermined. Looked up from germline, CDR1 is SGDLS and CDR2 is YYNGEE. This CDR3 spans 13 amino acids. Trimming shortened V by 4 bases and J by 1 base, and 8 bases separated the two germline ends. The CDR3 spells CASSRRWNTEAFF. The CDR3 bases are TGTGCCAGCAGCAGAAGGTGGAACACTGAAGCTTTCTTT.

The chain joins TRBV4-1 to TRBJ1-1; TRBD1 is a possible D gene (6 bases). Germline V gene lookup returns CDR1 MGHRA and CDR2 YSYEKL. V lost 5 bases, J lost 0 bases, and 19 bases lay in between. The CDR3 spans 17 residues. The CDR3 nucleotides are TGCGCCAGCAGCGGTCTCGATAGGGGGTCCGTGAACACTGAAGCTTTCTTT. It codes for CASSGLDRGSVNTEAFF.

The J gene is TRBJ2-7, the V gene TRBV20-1; tentatively, D is TRBD2 (6 bases). The germline CDR1 and CDR2 sequences are DFQATT and SNEGSKA (reference sequence). The V end was cut by 7 bases, the J end by 2 bases, with 9 bases between. The CDR3 has 11 amino acids. In DNA form, the CDR3 reads TGCAGTGTGGGGGGAGCCTACGAGCAGTACTTC. Its protein is CSVGGAYEQYF.

The CDR3 DNA reads as TGTGCCAGCAGCCGCGGGCTCACAGAACTACATTCACCCCTCCACTTT. It translates to CASSRGLTELHSPLHF. The chain recombines TRBV4-2 with TRBJ1-6, with unresolved D. The germline V gene has CDR1 LGHNA and CDR2 YNFKEQ. V gave up 4 bases and J gave up 8 bases, with 18 bases separating them. The CDR3 runs 16 residues.

J is TRBJ1-5 and V is TRBV5-1; 11 bases are shared with TRBD1. The CDR3 runs to 15 residues. Germline CDR1 reads SGHRS; CDR2 reads YFSETQ. Trimming took 4 bases from V and 6 from J; bases not matched to a gene: 6. For the CDR3, the DNA is TGCGCCAGCAGCCCCGGGACAGGGGGTTTTCAGCCCCAGCATTTT. This codes for CASSPGTGGFQPQHF.

The gene calls are TRBV23-1 and TRBJ1-2; 7 bases match TRBD1. TRBV23-1 is noted as an ORF with a role that remains uncertain. V gave up 6 bases and J gave up 3 bases; unmatched junction bases: 13. The length of the CDR3 is 16 residues. DNA for the CDR3: TGCGCCAGCAGCCGCGGCGACAGGGCCTTTGACTATGGCTACACCTTC. Protein product: CASSRGDRAFDYGYTF.

This clone was counted a few times. The rearrangement uses TRBV7-9 and TRBJ2-7, with 8 positions matching TRBD1. Germline lookup yields CDR1 SEHNR and CDR2 FQNEAQ (reference sequence). Losses at the gene ends were 8 bases for V and 5 bases for J; bases not matched to a gene: 8. This CDR3 contains 13 residues. The CDR3 DNA is TGTGCCAGCGCAGGACAGGGTCTGAACGAGCAGTACTTC. As protein: CASAGQGLNEQYF.

The chain's CDR3 is CSAGGHLNEKLFF. CDR3 DNA sequence: TGCAGCGCCGGTGGACACCTTAATGAAAAACTGTTTTTT. The rearrangement links TRBV29-1 to TRBJ1-4; D might be TRBD1 (5 bases). The V end lost 7 bases, the J end lost 4 bases, and 13 bases lay between the germline ends. The CDR3 has 13 residues. Looked up from germline, CDR1 is SQVTM and CDR2 is ANQGSEA.

This chain uses TRBV5-4 with TRBJ1-2; no clear D gene. Germline V gene sequence: CDR1 SGHNT, CDR2 YYREEE (reference sequence). The CDR3 is 15 amino acids. Between the trimmed V and J ends, which lost 0 bases and 4 bases, there was a span of 13 bases. CDR3 in DNA: TGTGCCAGCAGCTTGGCCAGTGGCAGAATCTATGGCTACACCTTC. It encodes CASSLASGRIYGYTF. Full variable domain (rest looked up from reference TRBV5-4 and TRBJ1-2): ETGVTQSPTHLIKTRGQQVTLRCSSQSGHNTVSWYQQALGQGPQFIFQYYREEENGRGNFPPRFSGLQFPNYSSELNVNALELDDSALYLCASSLASGRIYGYTFGSGTRLTVV.

The rearrangement uses TRBV7-8 and TRBJ2-7, with 7 bases identical to TRBD1. CDR3 length equals 14 residues. Trimming took 3 bases from V and 2 from J; bases not matched to a gene: 4. Germline assignment: CDR1 SGHVS and CDR2 FQNEAQ. CDR3 residues: CASSLYRGTYEQYF. The CDR3 nucleotides are TGTGCCAGCAGCTTGTACAGGGGAACCTACGAGCAGTACTTC.

The gene calls are TRBV19 and TRBJ1-3; maybe TRBD1 (5 bases). The CDR3 covers 15 residues. Germline values: CDR1 LNHDA, CDR2 SQIVND (reference sequence). Trimming stripped 7 bases from V and 0 bases from J, with 13 bases between. CDR3 coding DNA: TGTGCCAGTAAACAGGCCCCAATCTCTGGAAACACCATATATTTT. As protein: CASKQAPISGNTIYF.

This clone was observed many times. V usage is TRBV11-3 and J usage is TRBJ2-7; 7 bases align to TRBD2. This CDR3 is built from 15 residues. Germline V gives CDR1 SGHNT, CDR2 YENEEA. J gave up 3 bases and V 3 bases, and 8 bases lay outside the gene matches. Here the CDR3 reads CASSLRASGNYEQYF. In DNA form, the CDR3 reads TGTGCCAGCAGCTTGAGGGCTAGCGGTAACTACGAGCAGTACTTC.